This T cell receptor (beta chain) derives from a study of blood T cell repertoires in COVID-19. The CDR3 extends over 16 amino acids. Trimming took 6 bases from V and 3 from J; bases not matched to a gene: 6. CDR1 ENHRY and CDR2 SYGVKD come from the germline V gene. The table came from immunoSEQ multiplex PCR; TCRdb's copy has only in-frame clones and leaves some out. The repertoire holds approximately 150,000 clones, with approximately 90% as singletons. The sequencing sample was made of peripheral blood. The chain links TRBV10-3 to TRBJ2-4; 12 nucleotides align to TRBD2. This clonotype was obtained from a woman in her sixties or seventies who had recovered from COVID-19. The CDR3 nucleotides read TGTGCCATCAGCCCACTAGCGGGGGGCGGCAAAAACATTCAGTACTTC. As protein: CAISPLAGGGKNIQYF.